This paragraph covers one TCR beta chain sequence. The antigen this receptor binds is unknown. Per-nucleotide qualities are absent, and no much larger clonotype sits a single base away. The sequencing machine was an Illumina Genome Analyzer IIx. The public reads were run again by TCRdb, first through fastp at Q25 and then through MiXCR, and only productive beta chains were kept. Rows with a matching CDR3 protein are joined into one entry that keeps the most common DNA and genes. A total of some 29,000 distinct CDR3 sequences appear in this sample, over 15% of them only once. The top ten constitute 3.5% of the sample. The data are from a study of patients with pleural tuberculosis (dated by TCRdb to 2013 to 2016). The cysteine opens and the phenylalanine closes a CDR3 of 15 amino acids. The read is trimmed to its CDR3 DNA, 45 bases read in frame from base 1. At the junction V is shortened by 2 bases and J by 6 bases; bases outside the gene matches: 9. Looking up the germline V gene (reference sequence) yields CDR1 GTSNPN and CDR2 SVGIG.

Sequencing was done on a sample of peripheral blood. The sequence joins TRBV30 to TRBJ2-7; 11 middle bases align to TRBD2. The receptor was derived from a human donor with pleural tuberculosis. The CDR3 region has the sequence CAWSPKLAGVGEQYF. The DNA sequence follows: TGTGCCTGGAGTCCTAAACTAGCGGGAGTCGGCGAGCAGTACTTC.